This TCR beta chain comes out of a study of blood T cell repertoires in COVID-19. As for the study in general: Sample material is recorded as cDNA or gDNA derived from T cells, B-cell-depleted T cells, or PBMCs.

Here immunoSEQ multiplex PCR was the method, and the copy in TCRdb shows in-frame clones only, minus some. The sample lists over 250,000 clones; 82% were seen once. Germline-derived CDR1 and CDR2 are GTSNPN and SVGIG (reference sequence). The CDR3 has 19 amino acids. V was clipped by 2 bases and J by 4 bases; unmatched bases: 18. Those who participated ranged in age from roughly 18 to 90 years and resided in approximately 26 US areas. Each exposed participant met a COVID-19 case in the 2 weeks preceding study entry. Input material: PBMCs or T cells enriched from blood (not recorded which). The TCR originated in a man aged 35-49 years who had been exposed to COVID-19. The chain combines TRBV30 with TRBJ2-1; 9 bases are a match to TRBD2. This chain's CDR3 is CAWSSLKEREARPYNEQFF. CDR3 nucleotides: TGTGCCTGGAGTTCATTAAAGGAGCGGGAGGCGCGCCCTTACAATGAGCAGTTCTTC. The variable domain in full, with the rest retrieved from reference TRBV30 and TRBJ2-1, is SQTIHQWPATLVQPVGSPLSLECTVEGTSNPNLYWYRQAAGRGLQLLFYSVGIGQISSEVPQNLSASRPQDRQFILSSKKLLLSDSGFYLCAWSSLKEREARPYNEQFFGPGTRLTVL.